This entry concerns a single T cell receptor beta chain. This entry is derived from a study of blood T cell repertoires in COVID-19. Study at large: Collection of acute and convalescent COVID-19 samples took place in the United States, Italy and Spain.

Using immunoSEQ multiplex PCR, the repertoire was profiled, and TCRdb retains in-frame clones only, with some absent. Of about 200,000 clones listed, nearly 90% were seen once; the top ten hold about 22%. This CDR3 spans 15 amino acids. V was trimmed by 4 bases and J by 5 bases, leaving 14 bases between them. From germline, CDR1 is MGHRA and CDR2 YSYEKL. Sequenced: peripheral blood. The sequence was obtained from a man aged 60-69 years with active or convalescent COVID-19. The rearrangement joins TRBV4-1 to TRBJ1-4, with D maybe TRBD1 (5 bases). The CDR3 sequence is CASSLNLGENEKLFF. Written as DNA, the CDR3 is TGCGCCAGCAGCCTAAACTTAGGGGAAAATGAAAAACTGTTTTTT.